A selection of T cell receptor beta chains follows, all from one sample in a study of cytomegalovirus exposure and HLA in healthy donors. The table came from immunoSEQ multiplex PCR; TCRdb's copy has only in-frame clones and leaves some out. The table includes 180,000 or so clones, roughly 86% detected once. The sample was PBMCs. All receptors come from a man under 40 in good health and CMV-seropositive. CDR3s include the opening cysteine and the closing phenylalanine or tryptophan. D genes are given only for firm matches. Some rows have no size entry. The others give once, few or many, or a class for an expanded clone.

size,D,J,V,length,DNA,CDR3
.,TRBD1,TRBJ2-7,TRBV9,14,TGTGCCAGCAGCGACCCGGACAGGGGGCACGAGCAGTACTTC,CASSDPDRGHEQYF
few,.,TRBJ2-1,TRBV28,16,TGTGCCAGCAGTTTATTGGGGGGAGGACCTTACAATGAGCAGTTCTTC,CASSLLGGGPYNEQFF
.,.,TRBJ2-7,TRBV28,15,TGTGCCAGCAGTTTTCCCCAAGTGCGGCCCTACGAGCAGTACTTC,CASSFPQVRPYEQYF
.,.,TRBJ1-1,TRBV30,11,TGTGCCTGCAACAGGGACACTGAAGCTTTCTTT,CACNRDTEAFF
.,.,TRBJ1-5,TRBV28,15,TGTGCCAGCAGGGGTGGGGGGCCGAGCAATCAGCCCCAGCATTTT,CASRGGGPSNQPQHF
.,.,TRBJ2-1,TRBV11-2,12,TGTGCCAGCAGCTTCTACGGGAGTTGGCAGTTCTTC,CASSFYGSWQFF
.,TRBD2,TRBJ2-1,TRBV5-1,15,TGCGCCAGCAGCCCGACTAGCGACCTATACAATGAGCAGTTCTTC,CASSPTSDLYNEQFF
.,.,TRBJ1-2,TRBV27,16,TGTGCCAGCAGTTCCCTACCCGACCCTACTAACTATGGCTACACCTTC,CASSSLPDPTNYGYTF
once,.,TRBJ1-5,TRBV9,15,TGTGCCAGCAGCGTAGCTGGGGGTAGCAATCAGCCCCAGCATTTT,CASSVAGGSNQPQHF
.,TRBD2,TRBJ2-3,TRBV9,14,TGTGCCAGCAGCGGCGGGGGGGACGCAGATACGCAGTATTTT,CASSGGGDADTQYF
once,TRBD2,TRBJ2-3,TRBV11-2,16,TGTGCCAGCAGCTTGGCGGGACTAGCGGGGGAAGATACGCAGTATTTT,CASSLAGLAGEDTQYF
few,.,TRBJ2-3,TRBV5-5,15,TGTGCCAGCAGCCCCGGGACTGTCAGCACAGATACGCAGTATTTT,CASSPGTVSTDTQYF